Sequencing of this T cell receptor (beta chain) was carried out in a study of blood T cell repertoires in COVID-19. As originally analysed: Reference gene primer amplification in the assay estimated nucleated cell counts. Method: immunoSEQ multiplex PCR; TCRdb's copy keeps in-frame clones and lacks some. That table is the source of V, J and clone size, and D and trimming were worked out from the DNA. Among about 53,000 clones listed, almost 85% were seen once. Germline CDR1 SEHNR, CDR2 FQNEAQ (reference sequence). This CDR3 contains 14 residues. Trimming stripped 7 bases from V and 2 bases from J, with 12 bases between.

The chain couples TRBV7-9 to TRBJ1-5; D unclear. This clonotype was obtained from a human donor in a cohort sampled during active COVID-19. Sequencing input: peripheral blood. The chain's CDR3 is CASTRGEGNQPQHF. The CDR3 nucleotides are TGTGCCAGCACCCGAGGAGAGGGCAATCAGCCCCAGCATTTT.